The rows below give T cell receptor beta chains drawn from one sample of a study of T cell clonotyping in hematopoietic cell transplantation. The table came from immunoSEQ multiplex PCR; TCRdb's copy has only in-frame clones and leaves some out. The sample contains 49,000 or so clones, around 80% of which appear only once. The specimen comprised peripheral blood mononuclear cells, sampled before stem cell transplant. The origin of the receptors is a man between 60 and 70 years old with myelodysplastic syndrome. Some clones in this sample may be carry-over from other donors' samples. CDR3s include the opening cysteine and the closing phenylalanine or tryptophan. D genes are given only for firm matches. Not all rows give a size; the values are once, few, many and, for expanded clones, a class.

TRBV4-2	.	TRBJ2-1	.	TGTGCCAGCAGCCGGGAATACGCGCAGAATGAGCAGTTCTTC	CASSREYAQNEQFF
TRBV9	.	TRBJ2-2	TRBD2	TGTGCCAGCAGCACAAGTACTAGCGTGAACACCGGGGAGCTGTTTTTT	CASSTSTSVNTGELFF
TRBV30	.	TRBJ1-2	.	TGTGCCTGGAGGGGGTGGAAGGACAGAACTAACTATGGCTACACCTTC	CAWRGWKDRTNYGYTF
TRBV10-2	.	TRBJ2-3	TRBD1	TGCGCCAGCAGCGACAGGGCAAAGGGGGCAGATACGCAGTATTTT	CASSDRAKGADTQYF
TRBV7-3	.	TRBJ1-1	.	TGTGCCAGCAGCTTAACAGGGGACACTGAAGCTTTCTTT	CASSLTGDTEAFF
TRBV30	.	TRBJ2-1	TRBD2	TGTGCCTGGAGTGTATCGGGGGGGCCCTACAATGAGCAGTTCTTC	CAWSVSGGPYNEQFF
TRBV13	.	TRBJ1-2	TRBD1	TGTGCCAGCAGCCGACAGGGGTATTATGGTGGCTACACCTTC	CASSRQGYYGGYTF
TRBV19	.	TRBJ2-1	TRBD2	TGTGCCAGTAGTGCCCAAGCTAGCGGGGGGTACAATGAGCAGTTCTTC	CASSAQASGGYNEQFF
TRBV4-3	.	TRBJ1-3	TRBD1	TGCGCCAGCAGCCAAGACCAACCTGGACAGGGAATCGTGGGTCGCGGAAACACCATATATTTT	CASSQDQPGQGIVGRGNTIYF
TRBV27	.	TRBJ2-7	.	TGTGCCAGCAGGCGGATTGGGAGCGAGCAGTACTTC	CASRRIGSEQYF
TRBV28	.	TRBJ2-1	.	TGTGCCAGCAGTTTACTTAGGGATGAGCAGTTCTTC	CASSLLRDEQFF
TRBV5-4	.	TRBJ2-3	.	TGTGCCAGCAGCCCCGAAGGGGGGCGCACAGATACGCAGTATTTT	CASSPEGGRTDTQYF
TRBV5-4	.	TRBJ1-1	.	TGTGCCAGCAGCTTTGGTGGGTCCTCGAACACTGAAGCTTTCTTT	CASSFGGSSNTEAFF
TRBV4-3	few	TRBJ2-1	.	TGCGCCAGCAGCCAATTCGGGGGCTCCTACAATGAGCAGTTCTTC	CASSQFGGSYNEQFF
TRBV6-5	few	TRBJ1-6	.	TGTGCCAGCAGACCCGGGCCGGGACCTCCCCTCCACTTT	CASRPGPGPPLHF
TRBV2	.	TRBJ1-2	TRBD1	TGTGCCAGCAGTGAAGGGACAGGGGTCCGTTTCACCTTC	CASSEGTGVRFTF
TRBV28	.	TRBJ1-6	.	TGTGCCAGCAGTTTATCCGCCACCCAACCCCTCCACTTT	CASSLSATQPLHF
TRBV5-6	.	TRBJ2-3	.	TGTGCCAGCAGCTCCCCGGACACGGTTAATACGCAGTATTTT	CASSSPDTVNTQYF
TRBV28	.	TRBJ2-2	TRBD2	TGTGCCAGCAGTTTCGGGGGGGTAGTGAACACCGGGGAGCTGTTTTTT	CASSFGGVVNTGELFF
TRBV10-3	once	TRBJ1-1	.	TGTGCCATCAGTGGTAAGGCGAACACTGAAGCTTTCTTT	CAISGKANTEAFF
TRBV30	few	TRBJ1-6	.	TGTGCCTGGAGTCCCGTTAATTCACCCCTCCACTTT	CAWSPVNSPLHF
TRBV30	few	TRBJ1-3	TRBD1	TGTGCCTGCTACAGGGGATCTGGAAACACCATATATTTT	CACYRGSGNTIYF
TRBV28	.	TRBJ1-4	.	TGTGCCAGCAGTTTTATGTACGGAACCGAAAAACTGTTTTTT	CASSFMYGTEKLFF
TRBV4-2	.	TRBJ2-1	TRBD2	TGTGCCAGCAGCCAAGACCCAGCGGGGGGGCGTTCAAATGAGCAGTTCTTC	CASSQDPAGGRSNEQFF
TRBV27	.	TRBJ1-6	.	TGTGCCAGCAGTTTTTCAGGGGCCAATTCACCCCTCCACTTT	CASSFSGANSPLHF
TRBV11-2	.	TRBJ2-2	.	TGTGCCAGCAGCTTCACCCTAAGTCAGGGGTCCGGGGAGCTGTTTTTT	CASSFTLSQGSGELFF
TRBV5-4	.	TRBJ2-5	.	TGTGCCAGCAGCCGGGGATCATACCAAGAGACCCAGTACTTC	CASSRGSYQETQYF
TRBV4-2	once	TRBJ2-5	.	TGTGCCAGCAGCCGTACGAGGGTTCAGGAGACCCAGTACTTC	CASSRTRVQETQYF
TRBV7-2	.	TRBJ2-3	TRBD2	TGTGCCAGCAGCTTAGTACTAGCGTCAGATACGCAGTATTTT	CASSLVLASDTQYF
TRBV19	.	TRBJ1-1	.	TGTGCCAGTACCAAAAGACAGACGAACACTGAAGCTTTCTTT	CASTKRQTNTEAFF
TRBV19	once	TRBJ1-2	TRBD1	TGTGCCAGTAGTATCCCCGGAGGGGGCCTTAGGGATGGCTACACCTTC	CASSIPGGGLRDGYTF
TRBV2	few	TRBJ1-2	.	TGTGCCAGCAGTACCATGAACTATGGCTACACCTTC	CASSTMNYGYTF
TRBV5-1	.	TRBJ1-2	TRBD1	TGCGCCAGCAGCTTAGGACAGGGGGCGTTTGGCTACACCTTC	CASSLGQGAFGYTF
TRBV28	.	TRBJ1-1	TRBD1	TGTGCCAGTAAAGAGGGGGCTCGGGCTTTCTTT	CASKEGARAFF
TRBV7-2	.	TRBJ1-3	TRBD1	TGTGCCAGCTCCTTGGGACAGTTTGGAAACACCATATATTTT	CASSLGQFGNTIYF
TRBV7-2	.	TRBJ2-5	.	TGTGCCAGCAGCTTAGTAGCGCGGGGTGGCCAGTACTTC	CASSLVARGGQYF
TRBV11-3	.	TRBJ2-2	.	TGTGCCAGCAGCTTAGATAAACGGGAGCTGTTTTTT	CASSLDKRELFF
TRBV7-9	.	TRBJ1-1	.	TGTGCCAGCAGCCCAGGGGTCAGGGATGAAGCTTTCTTT	CASSPGVRDEAFF
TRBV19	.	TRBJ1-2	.	TGTGCCAGTAGCGTCCGGGATTCCTATGGCTACACCTTC	CASSVRDSYGYTF
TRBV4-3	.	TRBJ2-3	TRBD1	TGCGCCAGCAGCCAGTTACAGGGGGCCGCAGATACGCAGTATTTT	CASSQLQGAADTQYF
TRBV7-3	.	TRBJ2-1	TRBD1	TGTGCCAGCAGCTTAACGGGACAGGGGGACAATGAGCAGTTCTTC	CASSLTGQGDNEQFF
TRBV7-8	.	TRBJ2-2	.	TGTGCCAGCAGCGTTCAGACCGGCCTCTCCGGGGAGCTGTTTTTT	CASSVQTGLSGELFF
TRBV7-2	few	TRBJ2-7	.	TGTGCCAGCAGCCCGGGGGTGTCACCCTACGAGCAGTACTTC	CASSPGVSPYEQYF